This T cell receptor (beta chain) was obtained from a study of blood T cell repertoires in COVID-19. Clones were sequenced by immunoSEQ multiplex PCR, and TCRdb holds only the in-frame ones, with some missing. The top ten hold under 8.5% of the sample, which has approximately 160,000 clones, about 85% seen once. The V end was cut by 4 bases, the J end by 4 bases, with 26 bases between. Germline values: CDR1 MGHRA, CDR2 YSYEKL. The CDR3 is 19 amino acids. This TCR came from a woman aged 55-70 years with COVID-19, enrolled during active disease. The specimen sequenced was peripheral blood. The genes are TRBV4-1 and TRBJ2-1; tentative D call: TRBD1 (6 bases). The CDR3 DNA follows: TGCGCCAGCAGCCGGAGGTCGGCCTCTGGGGACACGGGGTACAATGAGCAGTTCTTC. Protein sequence: CASSRRSASGDTGYNEQFF.